This paragraph reports one T cell receptor beta chain. No cognate antigen has been identified for it. No much larger clonotype is one base removed from it; base qualities were not supplied. V is reduced by 5 bases and J by 7 bases, leaving a spacing of 24 bases between them. Inclusive of the bounding cysteine and phenylalanine, the CDR3 is 16 residues long. Just CDR3 DNA is preserved here, 48 bases in frame from base 1. As encoded in the germline V gene, CDR1 is MDHEN while CDR2 is SYDVKM. Each PCR received spiked-in synthetic TCR analog templates so that absolute template abundance could be estimated from read counts. Using the immunoSEQ assay, TCRbeta CDR3 regions were amplified from genomic DNA with bias-controlled V and J gene primers. Rearranged TCRbeta segments were sequenced at approximately 20X coverage. The paper's processing steps were these. Sequencing errors were corrected by clustering, and CDR3s were annotated against IMGT so that V, D and J genes could be assigned. Out-of-frame and stop-codon sequences were excluded, and only productive TCRbeta rearrangements were used in downstream analyses. Clonality was calculated as one minus the Shannon entropy normalized by the log of the number of unique productive sequences. Clones differing between time points or between blood and tumor were identified using Fisher's exact test with Benjamini-Hochberg correction, with an adjusted p below 0.01 applied as the threshold. TCRdb provides this immuneACCESS table in a form limited to in-frame rearrangements. Some clones are lacking; in checked studies, under half of them reflect an unresolved V gene, and why the rest are absent is not known. The V and J calls and clone size are taken from that table; D and trimming were inferred from the DNA. This sample gives tens of thousands of clones in total; 82% of them show up just once. The top ten hold more than 15% of the sample.

This entry comes from a study of PD-L1 blockade in urothelial cancer (dated by TCRdb to 2016 to 2017). Context from the whole study: Therapy was started in the mid-2010s for all patients, and atezolizumab 1,200 mg was administered intravenously every 3 weeks. About nine tenths of the roughly 29 patients were males with bladder-origin urothelial cancer, and about 65% of the 29 reported a prior smoking history. An ECOG performance status of 0 or 1 was recorded for the patients, and 0 to 3 prior chemotherapy regimens had been received by the patients. Blood samples were analyzed 3 weeks after the start of treatment (second dose) and 6 weeks after the start of treatment. Blood samples gave median yields of around 150,000 T cells and 65,000 to 85,000 unique TCRs, along with a median clonality of around 0.075. The study was an exploratory multi-omic analysis of somatic, immune and clinical correlates of response to PD-L1 blockade with atezolizumab in urothelial cancer. Pretreatment tumor samples and matched peripheral blood, collected serially before and after atezolizumab treatment, underwent TCR sequencing. Progression-free survival longer than 6 months counted as durable clinical benefit, and TCR features were additionally tested against both progression-free and overall survival. In the same patients who had TCR sequencing, pretreatment tumors also underwent whole exome sequencing and RNA sequencing. Some ten patients reached durable clinical benefit, while 20 patients did not. Pretreatment blood TCR-seq was available for 30 or so patients, at least one posttreatment blood collection was obtained for about 24 patients, and tumor TCR-seq was available for about 24 patients. The full study reports these points: Because of the small sample size (n ≈ 27) and the many exploratory analyses performed, the results are intended to be regarded as hypothesis-generating. At 3 weeks after the start of treatment, tumor-associated TCR clones in peripheral blood had expanded more in patients with durable benefit (n of about 20, p = 0.022). Improved progression-free and overall survival was found to be associated with pretreatment peripheral blood TCR clonality below the median.

A total of 29 patients with locally advanced or metastatic urothelial carcinoma, treated at Memorial Sloan Kettering on a trial protocol, made up the cohort. Peripheral blood mononuclear cells were collected pretreatment and during treatment, with between 1 and 8 total time points per patient. The Qiagen DNeasy Blood extraction kit was used to purify genomic DNA from total PBMCs and tumor samples. PBMCs were collected pretreatment and during treatment and were isolated and stored as previously described. This sequence uses TRBV28 and TRBJ2-7; a weak D assignment points to TRBD2 (7 bases agree). The sample here was PBMCs, taken around atezolizumab (anti-PD-L1) treatment. The TCR originated in a man in his fifties or sixties with urothelial cancer. The sequence in DNA is TGTGCCAGCAGTCCACCGGGGGGAAGCAGGGGAGGAGAGCAGTACTTC. Translation gives CASSPPGGSRGGEQYF.